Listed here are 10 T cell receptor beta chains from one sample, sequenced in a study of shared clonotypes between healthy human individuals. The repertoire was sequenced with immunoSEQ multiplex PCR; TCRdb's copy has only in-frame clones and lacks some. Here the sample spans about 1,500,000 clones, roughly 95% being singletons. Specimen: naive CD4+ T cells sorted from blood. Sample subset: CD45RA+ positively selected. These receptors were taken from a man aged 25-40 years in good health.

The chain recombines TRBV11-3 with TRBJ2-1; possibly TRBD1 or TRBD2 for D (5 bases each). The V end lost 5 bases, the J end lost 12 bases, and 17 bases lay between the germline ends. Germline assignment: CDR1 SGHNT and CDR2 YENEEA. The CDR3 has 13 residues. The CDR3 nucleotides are TGTGCCAGCAGCCCGTCGGGGCCAGCTGGGCAGTTCTTC. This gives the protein CASSPSGPAGQFF.

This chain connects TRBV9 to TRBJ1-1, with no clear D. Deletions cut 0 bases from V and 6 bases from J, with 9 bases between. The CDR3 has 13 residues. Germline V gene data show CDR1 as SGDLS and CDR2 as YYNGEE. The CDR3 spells CASSVVGEPEAFF. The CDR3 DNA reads TGTGCCAGCAGCGTAGTAGGAGAGCCTGAAGCTTTCTTT.

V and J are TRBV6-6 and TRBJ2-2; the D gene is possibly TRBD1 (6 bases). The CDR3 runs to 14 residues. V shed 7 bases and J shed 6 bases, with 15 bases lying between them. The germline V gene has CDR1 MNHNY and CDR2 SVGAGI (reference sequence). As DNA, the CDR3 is TGTGCCAGCACGAAGGGGGTCATCCCCGGGGAGCTGTTTTTT. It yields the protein CASTKGVIPGELFF.

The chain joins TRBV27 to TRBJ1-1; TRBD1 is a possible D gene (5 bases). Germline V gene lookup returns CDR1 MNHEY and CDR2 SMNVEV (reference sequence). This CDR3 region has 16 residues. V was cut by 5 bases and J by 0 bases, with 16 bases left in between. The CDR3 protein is CASSLWTGGMNTEAFF. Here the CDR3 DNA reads TGTGCCAGCAGTCTATGGACGGGGGGGATGAACACTGAAGCTTTCTTT.

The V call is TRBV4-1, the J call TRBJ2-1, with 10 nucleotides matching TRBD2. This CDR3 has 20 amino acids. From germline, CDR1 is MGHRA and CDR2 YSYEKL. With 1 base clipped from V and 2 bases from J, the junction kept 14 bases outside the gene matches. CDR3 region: CASSQVFPSGSGMAYNEQFF. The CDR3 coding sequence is TGCGCCAGCAGCCAAGTTTTTCCTAGCGGGAGTGGAATGGCCTACAATGAGCAGTTCTTC.

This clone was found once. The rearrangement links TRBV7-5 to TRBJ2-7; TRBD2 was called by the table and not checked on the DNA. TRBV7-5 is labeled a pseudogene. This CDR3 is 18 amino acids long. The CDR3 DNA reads TGTGCCAGAAGCTCGGGACTAGCGGGAGGCCGTAGTCCCTACGAGCAGTACTTC. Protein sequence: CARSSGLAGGRSPYEQYF.

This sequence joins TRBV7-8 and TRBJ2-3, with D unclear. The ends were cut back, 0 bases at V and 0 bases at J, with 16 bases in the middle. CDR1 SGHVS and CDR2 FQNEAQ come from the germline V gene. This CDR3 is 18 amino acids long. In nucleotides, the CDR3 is TGTGCCAGCAGCTTAGCTATATCAGAAACGACTAGCACAGATACGCAGTATTTT. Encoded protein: CASSLAISETTSTDTQYF.

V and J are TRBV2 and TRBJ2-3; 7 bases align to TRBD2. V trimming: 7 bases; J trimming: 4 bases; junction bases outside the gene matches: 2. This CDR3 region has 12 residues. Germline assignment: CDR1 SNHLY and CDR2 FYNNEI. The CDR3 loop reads CASTGRADTQYF. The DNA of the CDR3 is TGTGCCAGCACAGGGAGGGCAGATACGCAGTATTTT.

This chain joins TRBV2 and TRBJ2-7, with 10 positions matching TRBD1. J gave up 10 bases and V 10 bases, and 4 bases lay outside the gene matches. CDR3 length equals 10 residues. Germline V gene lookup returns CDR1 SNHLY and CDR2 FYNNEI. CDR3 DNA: TGTGCCACTGGGACAGGGGCTCAGTACTTC. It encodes CATGTGAQYF.

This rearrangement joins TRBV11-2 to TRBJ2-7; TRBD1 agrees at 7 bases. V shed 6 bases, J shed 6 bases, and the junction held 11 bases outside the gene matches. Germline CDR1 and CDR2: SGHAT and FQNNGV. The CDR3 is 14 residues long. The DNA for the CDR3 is TGTGCCAGCAGGCGTCCGGGACAGCAAGTCGAGCAGTACTTC. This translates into CASRRPGQQVEQYF.